This TCR beta chain stems from a study of T-cell reconstitution after alpha-beta-depleted transplantation in children. The CDR3 loop spans 11 amino acids. Deletions cut 5 bases from V and 7 bases from J, with 6 bases between. Per the germline V gene, CDR1 is DFQATT and CDR2 is SNEGSKA (reference sequence). Unique molecular identifiers were incorporated when the TCRbeta library was constructed. MiXCR was run by TCRdb on the PCR reads, yielding one entry per CDR3 protein. The table includes 150,000 to 200,000 distinct CDR3 sequences, 11% detected once. This clonotype was recorded at least ten times. The J gene is TRBJ1-6, the V gene TRBV20-1; D gene unclear. Specimen: PBMCs, collected before TCRalphabeta/CD19-depleted stem cell transplant. The sequence was collected from a boy younger than 10 with acute myeloid leukemia, due to receive a stem cell transplant. The DNA for the CDR3 is TGCAGTGCTGGCCTCAATTCACCCCTCCACTTT. Its protein is CSAGLNSPLHF.